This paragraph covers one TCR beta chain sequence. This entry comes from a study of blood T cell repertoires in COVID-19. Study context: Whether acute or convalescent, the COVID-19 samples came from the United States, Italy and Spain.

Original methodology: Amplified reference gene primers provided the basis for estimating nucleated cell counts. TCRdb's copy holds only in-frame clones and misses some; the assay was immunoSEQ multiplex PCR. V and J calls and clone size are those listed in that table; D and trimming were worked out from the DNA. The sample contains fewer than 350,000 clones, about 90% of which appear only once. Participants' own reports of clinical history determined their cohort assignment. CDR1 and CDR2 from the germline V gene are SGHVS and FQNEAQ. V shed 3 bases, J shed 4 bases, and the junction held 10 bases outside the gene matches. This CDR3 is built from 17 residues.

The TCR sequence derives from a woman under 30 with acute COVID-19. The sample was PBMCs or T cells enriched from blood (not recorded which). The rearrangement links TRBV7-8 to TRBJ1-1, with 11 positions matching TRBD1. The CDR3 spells CASSFSGTGGVSTEAFF. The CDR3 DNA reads TGTGCCAGCAGCTTCTCCGGGACAGGGGGTGTTTCCACTGAAGCTTTCTTT.